The present T cell receptor (beta chain) was sequenced within a study of blood T cell repertoires in COVID-19. Turning to the study itself: From the United States, Italy and Spain came samples of acute and convalescent COVID-19. Nucleic acid was either cDNA or gDNA, and it came from T cells, B-cell-depleted T cells, or PBMCs.

Germline V lookup: CDR1 GTSNPN, CDR2 SVGIG (reference sequence). The CDR3 is made up of 14 amino acids. Trimming shortened V by 4 bases and J by 7 bases, and 17 bases separated the two germline ends. The data were produced by immunoSEQ multiplex PCR, yet TCRdb's version contains in-frame clones alone and is incomplete. Among about 55,000 clones listed, 75% to 95% were seen once. The chain uses TRBV30 and TRBJ1-5, with D possibly TRBD1 on 6 matching bases. The sequenced material came from peripheral blood. This TCR was sampled from a man older than 75 with acute or convalescent COVID-19. The CDR3 spells CAWKDSGRGQPQHF. The CDR3, as DNA: TGTGCCTGGAAGGACAGCGGTAGGGGCCAGCCCCAGCATTTT. The full variable domain, rest sourced from reference TRBV30 and TRBJ1-5, is SQTIHQWPATLVQPVGSPLSLECTVEGTSNPNLYWYRQAAGRGLQLLFYSVGIGQISSEVPQNLSASRPQDRQFILSSKKLLLSDSGFYLCAWKDSGRGQPQHFGDGTRLSIL.